This T cell receptor beta chain was profiled in a study of T cell repertoires in cytomegalovirus infection. One entry per CDR3 protein, called by TCRdb with MiXCR from the reads. The sample yields approximately 260,000 distinct CDR3 sequences, over 15% seen once. This clonotype was counted at least ten times. The CDR3 extends over 14 amino acids. The germline V and J ends were trimmed by 1 base and 0 bases, with 5 bases remaining between them. Sequences were obtained from CD8+ T cells from PBMCs. This sequence was found in a human donor in good health (CMV status not recorded). Some clones in this sample may be carry-over from other donors' samples. The rearrangement links TRBV12-3 or TRBV12-4 to TRBJ2-3; D could derive from TRBD1 or TRBD2 (5 bases each). The CDR3 bases are TGTGCCAGCAGTTTAGGGGACAGCACAGATACGCAGTATTTT. Its translation is CASSLGDSTDTQYF.